The next 4 T cell receptor beta chains were all read from a single sample in a study of early T cells in non-severe SARS-CoV-2 infection. From the 5' RACE reads, TCRdb called clonotypes with MiXCR, one entry per CDR3 protein. The sample shows tens of thousands of distinct CDR3 sequences, 10% to 15% of them seen only once. The sample was whole blood. These receptor sequences come from an adult who was a healthcare worker with PCR-confirmed SARS-CoV-2 infection or an uninfected control (not recorded which).

This clonotype was seen repeatedly, ten times or more. The V and J genes are TRBV11-3 and TRBJ2-2, with unresolved D. CDR1 and CDR2 from the germline V gene are SGHNT and YENEEA. The CDR3 covers 13 residues. Trimming removed 5 bases from V and 2 bases from J, with 6 bases in between. CDR3 residues: CASSTINTGELFF. CDR3 sequence (DNA): TGTGCCAGCAGCACAATAAACACCGGGGAGCTGTTTTTT.

Points on this clonotype: The germline gene is not matched at one end of the junction; a read error may be the cause. The genes are TRBV28 and TRBJ1-1; no clear D gene. In germline, CDR1 is MDHEN, CDR2 SYDVKM. This CDR3 region has 13 residues. The CDR3 region has the DNA TGTGTCAGCAGCCCGAAGGGTCTAGCTGAAGCTTTCTTT. This codes for CVSSPKGLAEAFF. Complete variable domain (other parts from reference TRBV28 and TRBJ1-1): DVKVTQSSRYLVKRTGEKVFLECVQDMDHENMFWYRQDPGLGLRLIYFSYDVKMKEKGDIPEGYSVSREKKERFSLILESASTNQTSMYLCVSSPKGLAEAFFGQGTRLTVV.

This clonotype appeared many times. The V gene is TRBV5-1, the J gene TRBJ2-2; tentative D call: TRBD2 (5 bases). Germline CDR1 SGHRS, CDR2 YFSETQ. Trimming took 3 bases from V and 2 from J, leaving 11 bases between them. The CDR3 loop spans 15 amino acids. This CDR3 reads CASSSPSSNTGELFF. CDR3 coding DNA: TGCGCCAGCAGCTCGCCTAGCTCTAACACCGGGGAGCTGTTTTTT.

A few counts support this clonotype. The V and J genes are TRBV12-3 or TRBV12-4 and TRBJ1-5; tentatively, D is TRBD1 (6 bases). This CDR3 has 14 residues. Trimming left V 3 bases short and J 5 bases short, with 11 bases between. Here the CDR3 DNA reads TGTGCCAGCAGTTTTGGGGGCGGAGATCAGCCCCAGCATTTT. Its translation: CASSFGGGDQPQHF.